These T cell receptor beta chains were read from a single sample in a study of blood T cell repertoires in COVID-19. Profiled with immunoSEQ multiplex PCR; TCRdb holds only in-frame clones, not every one. The sample has 100,000 to 150,000 clones, more than 85% seen once. Sequencing was performed on peripheral blood. These receptor sequences come from a man in his fifties with COVID-19, enrolled during active disease. CDR3s include the opening cysteine and the closing phenylalanine or tryptophan. The D gene is left open where the match is weak. For some rows the clone size is stated as once, few or many, or as a class when expanded; others skip it.

v_gene,d_gene,j_gene,abundance,CDR3nt,CDR3aa
TRBV28,.,TRBJ1-4,.,TGTGCCAGCAGTTTAAAGGCAGGGGAGACTAATGAAAAACTGTTTTTT,CASSLKAGETNEKLFF
TRBV7-9,.,TRBJ2-5,.,TGTGCCAGCAGCCAACAGGGAAACGGGGAGACCCAGTACTTC,CASSQQGNGETQYF
TRBV6-5,.,TRBJ2-3,once,TGTGCCAGCAGCCGGGACTTCTCCGGGGATACGCAGTATTTT,CASSRDFSGDTQYF
TRBV28,.,TRBJ1-5,.,TGTGCCAGCAGTTTCGGGGGTCAGCCCCAGCATTTT,CASSFGGQPQHF
TRBV7-9,.,TRBJ1-5,.,TGTGCCAGCAGCTTGGGGGGGGATCAGCCCCAGCATTTT,CASSLGGDQPQHF
TRBV29-1,TRBD1,TRBJ2-7,.,TGCAGCGTAGCAATCACAGGGGACCACGAGCAGTACTTC,CSVAITGDHEQYF
TRBV2,TRBD1,TRBJ1-5,.,TGTGCCAGCAAGGGACAGGGAAATCAGCCCCAGCATTTT,CASKGQGNQPQHF
TRBV4-1,TRBD1,TRBJ2-6,.,TGCGCCAGCAGCCAAGGGGGCAGGGGGCGGTCTGGGGCCAACGTCCTGACTTTC,CASSQGGRGRSGANVLTF
TRBV20-1,TRBD2,TRBJ2-7,.,TGCAGTGCTAGTCGGGGGGGACACTACGAGCAGTACTTC,CSASRGGHYEQYF
TRBV19,.,TRBJ1-4,.,TGTGCCAGTAGTAGAGGAGGTCAGTTGAATGAAAAACTGTTTTTT,CASSRGGQLNEKLFF
TRBV19,.,TRBJ1-5,.,TGTGCCAGTAGTCCCCAAACAGGTAGCAATCAGCCCCAGCATTTT,CASSPQTGSNQPQHF
TRBV19,.,TRBJ2-1,.,TGTGCCAGTAGTATCGTGACAGGTTACAATGAGCAGTTCTTC,CASSIVTGYNEQFF
TRBV10-2,.,TRBJ1-6,.,TGCGCCAGCAGTGTCGGGGGAAGTGGTTCACCCCTCCACTTT,CASSVGGSGSPLHF
TRBV9,TRBD2,TRBJ2-7,.,TGTGCCAGCAGCGTAGGTACTAGCGGGCCCCCCTACGAGCAGTACTTC,CASSVGTSGPPYEQYF
TRBV14,TRBD1,TRBJ2-3,.,TGTGCCAGCAGCCGAATTGACAGGGGTGGAACAGATACGCAGTATTTT,CASSRIDRGGTDTQYF
TRBV28,.,TRBJ2-3,once,TGTGCCAGCACTGAGGGTTCCACAGATACGCAGTATTTT,CASTEGSTDTQYF
TRBV9,.,TRBJ2-5,.,TGTGCCAGCAGCCCTCGCACGGGAGAGGAGACCCAGTACTTC,CASSPRTGEETQYF
TRBV11-3,.,TRBJ2-3,.,TGTGCCAGCAGCATCGGCAGGGGCTCAGATACGCAGTATTTT,CASSIGRGSDTQYF
TRBV29-1,TRBD1,TRBJ1-4,.,TGCAGCGGGACAGGGCTGAATGAAAAACTGTTTTTT,CSGTGLNEKLFF
TRBV5-6,.,TRBJ2-1,.,TGTGCCAGCAGTTTCGCCGGGACTCCGTTGAAAGAGCAGTTCTTC,CASSFAGTPLKEQFF
TRBV5-8,.,TRBJ2-3,.,TGTGCCAGCAGCTTGCAGGGGGGCGTCACAGATACGCAGTATTTT,CASSLQGGVTDTQYF
TRBV27,.,TRBJ1-2,few,TGTGCCACCCTGCGGGTGGGCTATGGCTACACCTTC,CATLRVGYGYTF
TRBV7-4,TRBD2,TRBJ2-3,.,TGTGCCAGCAGCCTTACTAGCGGGGGAGATACGCAGTATTTT,CASSLTSGGDTQYF
TRBV5-1,TRBD1,TRBJ2-3,.,TGCGCCAGCAGCTTGAACAGGGGTGCAGATACGCAGTATTTT,CASSLNRGADTQYF
TRBV5-1,.,TRBJ1-2,.,TGCGCCAGCAGCCGGGAGTCGGAGGGCTACACCTTC,CASSRESEGYTF
TRBV4-3,TRBD1,TRBJ2-7,once,TGCGCCAGCAGCCAATCGACAGGGGGGGCCTACGAGCAGTACTTC,CASSQSTGGAYEQYF
TRBV11-2,.,TRBJ2-5,.,TGTGCCAGCAGCTTGTCACAGACCCAAGAGACCCAGTACTTC,CASSLSQTQETQYF
TRBV7-9,.,TRBJ1-1,.,TGTGCCAGCAGCGCGGACACGAACACTGAAGCTTTCTTT,CASSADTNTEAFF
TRBV5-8,TRBD2,TRBJ2-3,.,TGTGCCACCCGACTAGCGGGAGGGCCGGGGGGAGATACGCAGTATTTT,CATRLAGGPGGDTQYF
TRBV29-1,.,TRBJ2-2,.,TGCAGCGACCCCCACCCTGGGCAGTCGAACACCGGGGAGCTGTTTTTT,CSDPHPGQSNTGELFF
TRBV6-5,.,TRBJ1-2,.,TGTGCCAGCAGTTTGGGCGACCTGACAGGCTACACCTTC,CASSLGDLTGYTF
TRBV2,.,TRBJ2-2,.,TGTGCCAGCAGTCGACTAGTTTCCGGGGAGCTGTTTTTT,CASSRLVSGELFF
TRBV2,TRBD2,TRBJ2-3,.,TGTGCCAGCACCGGACTAGCGGGGCTCACAGATACGCAGTATTTT,CASTGLAGLTDTQYF
TRBV18,.,TRBJ1-4,.,TGTGCCAGCTCACCAGCCCAGGGGAGTGAAAAACTGTTTTTT,CASSPAQGSEKLFF
TRBV7-2,.,TRBJ2-5,.,TGTGCCAGCAGCCCGGGGACATCCGTCCAAGAGACCCAGTACTTC,CASSPGTSVQETQYF
TRBV7-7,TRBD2,TRBJ2-1,once,TGTGCTAGCAGCCCCGGACTAGCGGGAGATGAGCAGTTCTTC,CASSPGLAGDEQFF
TRBV5-4,TRBD2,TRBJ2-3,.,TGTGCCAGCAGCTTCAGCGGGAGTGATACGCAGTATTTT,CASSFSGSDTQYF
TRBV2,.,TRBJ1-1,once,TGTGCCAGCAGTGATCGTGAGGTAGCTTTCTTT,CASSDREVAFF
TRBV7-2,.,TRBJ1-2,.,TGTGCCAGCAGCCTCGACAAGTACTATGGCTACACCTTC,CASSLDKYYGYTF
TRBV28,.,TRBJ1-5,.,TGTGCCAGCAGTTCCCAGGGAGGGAGCAATCAGCCCCAGCATTTT,CASSSQGGSNQPQHF
TRBV9,TRBD1,TRBJ1-2,.,TGTGCCAGCAGCGCCTCCGGGACAGGGAGGGACTATGGCTACACCTTC,CASSASGTGRDYGYTF
TRBV10-1,TRBD1,TRBJ2-7,.,TGCGCCAGCACCAAACAGGGGTTCGGGTACGAGCAGTACTTC,CASTKQGFGYEQYF
TRBV25-1,.,TRBJ2-3,.,TGTGCCAGCAGGGGGGGACTCGCGGGAGATACGCAGTATTTT,CASRGGLAGDTQYF
TRBV19,TRBD2,TRBJ2-2,.,TGTGCCATTTCCGCGGGGGTGGGCACCGGGGAGCTGTTTTTT,CAISAGVGTGELFF
TRBV19,TRBD2,TRBJ2-2,.,TGTGCCAGTAGTATCTATGTGGGACTAGCGGGAGTTACCGGGGAGCTGTTTTTT,CASSIYVGLAGVTGELFF
TRBV25-1,.,TRBJ2-5,.,TGTGCCAGCAGTGAATGGGGGCGTAAGGGCCAAGAGACCCAGTACTTC,CASSEWGRKGQETQYF
TRBV5-1,.,TRBJ1-4,once,TGCGCCAGCAGCCCCCGCCAGGGTAATGAAAAACTGTTTTTT,CASSPRQGNEKLFF
TRBV2,TRBD1,TRBJ1-5,.,TGTGCCAGCAGTGGGTCAGACAGGGGAGGCAATCAGCCCCAGCATTTT,CASSGSDRGGNQPQHF
TRBV30,.,TRBJ2-5,.,TGTGCCTGGAGTGTAGGGGGGGGCATGGAGACCCAGTACTTC,CAWSVGGGMETQYF
TRBV7-9,.,TRBJ2-7,.,TGTGCCAGCAGCAGGGATTACTACGAGCAGTACTTC,CASSRDYYEQYF
TRBV4-2,TRBD2,TRBJ2-2,few,TGTGCCAGCAGCCAATCGGGGACTAGCGGGAGCACCGGGGAGCTGTTTTTT,CASSQSGTSGSTGELFF
TRBV3-1/TRBV3-2,.,TRBJ2-2,.,TGTGCCAGCAGCCGCAGGAACACCGGGGAGCTGTTTTTT,CASSRRNTGELFF
TRBV19,.,TRBJ2-1,.,TGTGCCAGTAGTGTGACTACTACGTTTGGGCGCAATGAGCAGTTCTTC,CASSVTTTFGRNEQFF
TRBV18,.,TRBJ2-2,.,TGTGCCAGCTCTCGGGCAGGGGACACCGGGGAGCTGTTTTTT,CASSRAGDTGELFF
TRBV14,.,TRBJ2-2,.,TGTGCCAGCAGCCGACAGGACCCCGGGGAGCTGTTTTTT,CASSRQDPGELFF
TRBV24-1,.,TRBJ2-1,.,TGTGCCACCAGTGATCCCCAAGACATTTACAATGAGCAGTTCTTC,CATSDPQDIYNEQFF
TRBV19,TRBD1,TRBJ2-7,.,TGTGCCAGCCGAAATCGGGCAGGGGGTGACCAATACGAGCAGTACTTC,CASRNRAGGDQYEQYF